These 5 T cell receptor beta chains were all obtained from the same sample, sequenced in a study of T-cell reconstitution after alpha-beta-depleted transplantation in children. Unique molecular identifiers were incorporated into the prepared TCRbeta library. TCRdb reprocessed the PCR reads via MiXCR and lists one record per CDR3 protein. The sample shows 500,000 to 750,000 distinct CDR3 sequences, over 20% of them seen only once. Source: PBMCs, taken before TCRalphabeta/CD19-depleted stem cell transplant. All receptors come from a boy under three years old with Wiskott-Aldrich syndrome, due to receive a stem cell transplant.

This clonotype has more than one count but fewer than ten. This chain links TRBV12-3 or TRBV12-4 with TRBJ2-3, with D uncertain. The CDR3 length is 13 residues. The ends were cut back, 5 bases at V and 5 bases at J, with 11 bases in the middle. CDR3 DNA sequence: TGTGCCAGCAGTCCAAGACTCCGAGATACGCAGTATTTT. Translating gives CASSPRLRDTQYF.

This chain links TRBV7-3 with TRBJ2-1; 9 bases match TRBD2. The germline CDR1 and CDR2 sequences are SGHTA and FQGTGA. The CDR3 extends over 15 amino acids. With 3 bases clipped from V and 9 bases from J, the junction kept 9 bases outside the gene matches. The CDR3 sequence is CASSLGGRAIGEQFF. CDR3 coding DNA: TGTGCCAGCAGCTTGGGCGGGAGGGCCATCGGTGAGCAGTTCTTC.

The chain recombines TRBV12-3 or TRBV12-4 with TRBJ2-1; TRBD2 matches at 8 bases. This CDR3 comprises 12 residues. Losses at the gene ends were 6 bases for V and 8 bases for J; bases not matched to a gene: 3. CDR3 bases: TGTGCCAGCAGGAGGACTAGCCATGAGCAGTTCTTC. It yields the protein CASRRTSHEQFF.

V and J are TRBV14 and TRBJ2-7; 10 bases line up with TRBD1. The CDR3 has 16 residues. The V segment lost 0 bases and the J segment 4 bases; nucleotides outside the gene matches: 6. From germline, CDR1 is SGHDN and CDR2 FVKESK. Written as DNA, the CDR3 is TGTGCCAGCAGCCAAGAAGGGGGACAGGGGTCTTACGAGCAGTACTTC. Protein sequence: CASSQEGGQGSYEQYF.

This clonotype showed up just a few times. The J gene is TRBJ2-7, the V gene TRBV20-1; TRBD2 matches at 12 bases. Per the germline V gene, CDR1 is DFQATT and CDR2 is SNEGSKA (reference sequence). The CDR3 covers 14 residues. V trimming: 5 bases; J trimming: 2 bases; junction bases outside the gene matches: 4. The CDR3: CSACPSGRAYEQYF. The CDR3 DNA reads TGCAGTGCTTGTCCTAGCGGGAGGGCCTACGAGCAGTACTTC.